One and the same sample provided the 27 T cell receptor beta chains below, sequenced in a study of CD8 T cells in ankylosing spondylitis. TCRdb reanalysed the 5' RACE reads using MiXCR and keeps one entry per CDR3 protein. The sample includes roughly 250,000 distinct CDR3 sequences, around 7.8% of them seen just once. Sequenced sample: blood, either unsorted or a sorted T cell fraction (not recorded which). The source is a male donor with ankylosing spondylitis or in good health (not recorded which).

This clonotype was counted ten times or more. The genes are TRBV7-2 and TRBJ2-6; D ambiguous. This CDR3 is built from 15 residues. Germline CDR1 reads SGHTA; CDR2 reads FQGNSA. Trimming pared 3 bases from V and 0 bases from J, leaving 6 bases between. For the CDR3, the DNA is TGTGCCAGCAGCTTGGGAAGCTCTGGGGCCAACGTCCTGACTTTC. Protein sequence: CASSLGSSGANVLTF.

This clonotype was found many times. The rearrangement links TRBV7-2 to TRBJ2-1; 8 nucleotides align to TRBD2. V lost 0 bases and J lost 6; bases outside the gene matches: 7. In germline, CDR1 is SGHTA, CDR2 FQGNSA. The CDR3 has 16 residues. DNA for the CDR3: TGTGCCAGCAGCTTAGCCCTAGCGGGTTCATTCAATGAGCAGTTCTTC. Its protein is CASSLALAGSFNEQFF. Complete variable domain (other parts from reference TRBV7-2 and TRBJ2-1): GAGVSQSPSNKVTEKGKDVELRCDPISGHTALYWYRQSLGQGLEFLIYFQGNSAPDKSGLPSDRFSAERTGGSVSTLTIQRTQQEDSAVYLCASSLALAGSFNEQFFGPGTRLTVL.

This clonotype has at least ten counts. This chain uses TRBV29-1 with TRBJ2-3; D is unresolved. Germline loops: CDR1 SQVTM, CDR2 ANQGSEA. The V gene lost 7 bases and the J gene lost 1 base, with 9 bases spanning the gap. The CDR3 sequence is 12 residues long. The CDR3 nucleotides are TGCAGCGATGGACCGGGCACAGATACGCAGTATTTT. Amino acids: CSDGPGTDTQYF.

Many counts were recorded for this clonotype. CDR3 region: CASSEVWQGGTDTQYF. CDR3 nucleotides: TGTGCCAGCAGTGAAGTCTGGCAGGGGGGCACAGATACGCAGTATTTT. This chain links TRBV2 with TRBJ2-3; 7 bases are a match to TRBD1. V lost 1 base and J lost 1; bases outside the gene matches: 5. This CDR3 is built from 16 residues. Germline values: CDR1 SNHLY, CDR2 FYNNEI.

On this clonotype: A much larger clone sits a single nucleotide away, making a read error possible. CDR3 protein: CASSGTSDSDTQYF. The DNA of the CDR3 is TGCGCCAGCAGCGGGACTAGCGACTCAGATACGCAGTATTTT. J is TRBJ2-3 and V is TRBV5-1, with 10 bases that match TRBD2. Unmatched junction bases numbered 3, after V lost 4 bases and J lost 4 bases. The germline V gene has CDR1 SGHRS and CDR2 YFSETQ. The CDR3 contains 14 residues.

This clonotype showed up many times. The chain has TRBV7-2 and TRBJ1-3, with D unclear. The CDR3 sequence is 15 residues long. Trimming cost V 1 base and J 0 bases, with 7 bases left between them. Germline CDR1 and CDR2: SGHTA and FQGNSA. CDR3 bases: TGTGCCAGCAGCTTAGTTGTAGCCTCTGGAAACACCATATATTTT. This sequence encodes CASSLVVASGNTIYF.

This clonotype was seen a few times. J is TRBJ2-6 and V is TRBV4-3; possible D gene TRBD2, 5 bases. V was cut by 0 bases and J by 4 bases, with 10 bases left in between. The germline V gene encodes CDR1 LGHNA and CDR2 YSLEER. This CDR3 comprises 16 residues. The CDR3 loop reads CASSQDRGSGANVLTF. As DNA, the CDR3 is TGCGCCAGCAGCCAAGATCGGGGATCCGGGGCCAACGTCCTGACTTTC.

This chain connects TRBV12-5 to TRBJ1-5; a weak D match, TRBD1 (6 bases). Germline CDR1 reads LGHNT; CDR2 reads FRNRAP. CDR3 size: 16 residues. V lost 5 bases and J 7 bases, leaving 21 bases between the germline ends. The DNA of the CDR3 is TGTGCTAGTGGTACTCTAGGGACAAACCGAGGACAGCCCCAGCATTTT. Protein sequence: CASGTLGTNRGQPQHF. The complete variable domain, with remaining parts taken from reference TRBV12-5 and TRBJ1-5, reads DARVTQTPRHKVTEMGQEVTMRCQPILGHNTVFWYRQTMMQGLELLAYFRNRAPLDDSGMPKDRFSAEMPDATLATLKIQPSEPRDSAVYFCASGTLGTNRGQPQHFGDGTRLSIL.

In regard to this clonotype: Being one base from a much bigger clone, this may be a read error. V usage is TRBV20-1 and J usage is TRBJ1-5, with a tentative D call TRBD1 (6 bases). The CDR3 is made up of 13 amino acids. The germline gives CDR1 DFQATT, CDR2 SNEGSKA (reference sequence). Trimming took off 5 bases at V and 4 bases at J, with 12 bases between the two ends. CDR3: CSAGGGRNQPQHF. In nucleotides, the CDR3 is TGCAGTGCTGGTGGGGGGCGGAATCAGCCCCAGCATTTT.

This clonotype was recorded at least ten times. V gene TRBV20-1 combines with J gene TRBJ2-7; tentatively, D is TRBD2 (5 bases). CDR1 is DFQATT, CDR2 SNEGSKA, per germline (reference sequence). Trimming cost V 0 bases and J 9 bases, with 24 bases left between them. The CDR3 has 16 residues. CDR3 in DNA: TGCAGTGCTAGAGATTCGGCCGAACTGAGCGGTCTTGGGCAGTACTTC. Translated, it gives CSARDSAELSGLGQYF.

The sample holds many counts of this clonotype. This chain connects TRBV6-1 to TRBJ2-2; no definite D call. Trimming shortened V by 3 bases and J by 0 bases, and 14 bases separated the two germline ends. The germline V gene encodes CDR1 MNHNS and CDR2 SASEGT. This CDR3 contains 17 residues. The CDR3 loop is CASSDLVGRTNTGELFF. The DNA of the CDR3 is TGTGCCAGCAGTGACCTAGTGGGCCGGACGAACACCGGGGAGCTGTTTTTT.

In this sample, this clonotype turned up many times. The rearrangement links TRBV20-1 to TRBJ2-3, with D unclear. The CDR3 totals 14 residues. The germline V and J ends were trimmed by 4 bases and 1 base, with 12 bases remaining between them. The germline CDR1 and CDR2 sequences are DFQATT and SNEGSKA (reference sequence). Here the CDR3 DNA reads TGCAGTGCTATCCGAGAGAGTGGCACAGATACGCAGTATTTT. Protein sequence: CSAIRESGTDTQYF.

This clonotype was picked up many times. The chain uses TRBV27 and TRBJ1-2; TRBD1 might be the D (5 bases). Trimming removed 1 base from V and 6 bases from J, with 9 bases in between. Looked up from germline, CDR1 is MNHEY and CDR2 is SMNVEV (reference sequence). The CDR3 consists of 13 residues. The CDR3 loop is CASSLFGTNGYTF. Here the CDR3 DNA reads TGTGCCAGCAGTTTATTCGGGACGAATGGCTACACCTTC.

This clonotype has at least ten counts. This chain joins TRBV20-1 and TRBJ1-4, with no clear D. This CDR3 spans 12 amino acids. The V gene lost 4 bases and the J gene lost 8 bases, with 11 bases spanning the gap. CDR1 DFQATT and CDR2 SNEGSKA come from the germline V gene (reference sequence). Here the CDR3 reads CSATGFGEKLFF. In nucleotides, the CDR3 is TGCAGTGCTACGGGGTTCGGGGAAAAACTGTTTTTT.

This clonotype has at least ten counts. The CDR3 loop reads CAIGSGNQPQHF. DNA of the CDR3: TGTGCCATAGGGTCAGGCAATCAGCCCCAGCATTTT. The chain combines TRBV10-3 with TRBJ1-5; D unclear. V gave up 9 bases and J gave up 2 bases, with 8 bases separating them. The CDR3 runs 12 residues. Germline V gene data show CDR1 as ENHRY and CDR2 as SYGVKD.

Ten or more counts support this clonotype. This chain connects TRBV7-9 to TRBJ2-1; weak D call: TRBD2 (5 bases). Trimming removed 4 bases at V and 15 bases at J, with 22 bases between. The CDR3 runs to 14 residues. Germline V gene lookup returns CDR1 SEHNR and CDR2 FQNEAQ (reference sequence). The CDR3 DNA sequence: TGTGCCAGCAGCTCCAGCCGGGAACTCCCGCGAACGTTCTTC. It specifies CASSSSRELPRTFF.

The V gene is TRBV11-2, the J gene TRBJ2-1; possible D gene TRBD2, 5 bases. Germline-derived CDR1 and CDR2 are SGHAT and FQNNGV. The CDR3 is 18 residues long. Trimming removed 4 bases from V and 3 bases from J, with 22 bases in between. In DNA form, the CDR3 reads TGTGCCAGCAGCTGGACCCAGATTAGCGAGCTTAACTACAATGAGCAGTTCTTC. Its translation is CASSWTQISELNYNEQFF.

V gene TRBV7-8 combines with J gene TRBJ1-5; TRBD1 agrees at 8 bases. V gave up 5 bases and J gave up 4 bases; unmatched junction bases: 13. This CDR3 has 17 amino acids. Germline lookup yields CDR1 SGHVS and CDR2 FQNEAQ. In DNA form, the CDR3 reads TGTGCCAGCAGCGGCGGGGTTCAGGACAGGGAAAATCAGCCCCAGCATTTT. Residues: CASSGGVQDRENQPQHF.

This chain joins TRBV6-1 and TRBJ1-1; D is ambiguous. Looked up from germline, CDR1 is MNHNS and CDR2 is SASEGT. Between the trimmed V and J ends, which lost 7 bases and 6 bases, there was a span of 18 bases. This CDR3 has 14 residues. The CDR3 coding sequence is TGTGCCAGCATCCCACGGGAGGGTTTCGCTGAAGCTTTCTTT. Its translation is CASIPREGFAEAFF.

V is TRBV4-2 and J is TRBJ2-5; the D gene is possibly TRBD2 (6 bases). This CDR3 contains 14 residues. Germline V CDR1 and CDR2: LGHNA, YNFKEQ. Trimming stripped 6 bases from V and 1 base from J, with 12 bases between. The CDR3 sequence: CASRGGAGQETQYF. DNA of the CDR3: TGTGCCAGCAGGGGCGGGGCGGGCCAAGAGACCCAGTACTTC.

The chain employs TRBV20-1 and TRBJ1-6; D not certain. This CDR3 contains 16 residues. The ends were cut back, 4 bases at V and 0 bases at J, with 13 bases in the middle. CDR1 is DFQATT and CDR2 is SNEGSKA in the germline V gene (reference sequence). The DNA for the CDR3 is TGCAGTGCTATCCCTGGGAGGAGCTCCTATAATTCACCCCTCCACTTT. It encodes CSAIPGRSSYNSPLHF.

This clonotype was picked up many times. The chain carries TRBV30 and TRBJ1-2, with 9 bases lining up with TRBD1. CDR3 length: 15 amino acids. The J segment lost 6 bases and the V segment lost 4 bases, leaving 12 bases of the junction unmatched. The germline V gene encodes CDR1 GTSNPN and CDR2 SVGIG (reference sequence). CDR3 sequence: CAWTQPGQGRNGYTF. In DNA, the CDR3 is TGTGCCTGGACTCAACCCGGACAGGGGAGGAATGGCTACACCTTC.

At least ten counts were recorded for this clonotype. CDR3 amino acids: CSARRGTGTFYEQYF. The CDR3 coding sequence is TGCAGTGCTAGGAGGGGGACGGGAACCTTCTACGAGCAGTACTTC. This chain connects TRBV20-1 to TRBJ2-7; weak D call: TRBD1 (6 bases). Germline-derived CDR1 and CDR2 are DFQATT and SNEGSKA (reference sequence). V gave up 3 bases and J gave up 3 bases, with 18 bases separating them. The CDR3 is 15 amino acids.

There are many counts of this clonotype. The chain links TRBV5-6 to TRBJ2-3; unclear D gene. The CDR3 is made up of 14 amino acids. V shed 2 bases and J shed 5 bases, with 12 bases lying between them. Germline CDR1 is SGHDT and CDR2 is YYEEEE. CDR3 amino acids: CASSLGKPRDTQYF. CDR3 coding DNA: TGTGCCAGCAGCTTAGGAAAGCCCAGAGATACGCAGTATTTT. The full variable domain, completed using reference TRBV5-6 and TRBJ2-3, is DAGVTQSPTHLIKTRGQQVTLRCSPKSGHDTVSWYQQALGQGPQFIFQYYEEEERQRGNFPDRFSGHQFPNYSSELNVNALLLGDSALYLCASSLGKPRDTQYFGPGTRLTVL.

This clonotype showed up many times. This chain uses TRBV10-3 with TRBJ2-4, with D perhaps TRBD2 (5 bases). Trimming took 2 bases from V and 0 from J, leaving 14 bases between them. Germline loops: CDR1 ENHRY, CDR2 SYGVKD. The CDR3 totals 17 residues. The CDR3 here is CAISEPGSGLAKNIQYF. As DNA, the CDR3 is TGTGCCATCAGTGAGCCCGGGTCAGGACTAGCCAAAAACATTCAGTACTTC.

This clonotype was recorded at least ten times. The chain recombines TRBV11-1 with TRBJ2-1, with 7 positions matching TRBD1. The CDR3 has 16 residues. V was pared by 5 bases and J by 4 bases, with 11 bases of the junction left unmatched. Germline-derived CDR1 and CDR2 are SGHAT and FQDESV (reference sequence). CDR3 sequence (DNA): TGTGCCAGCAGCGGCAGAGGACAGGAAGATTACAATGAGCAGTTCTTC. This encodes CASSGRGQEDYNEQFF.

The CDR3 DNA sequence: TGCAGTGCTAGGGTGGAAGGTTGGTCGGGACAGGGGTCCTATGGCTACACCTTC. Its protein is CSARVEGWSGQGSYGYTF. V and J are TRBV20-1 and TRBJ1-2; 10 bases align to TRBD1. Germline assignment: CDR1 DFQATT and CDR2 SNEGSKA (reference sequence). The CDR3 has 18 residues. V was pared by 3 bases and J by 4 bases, with 17 bases of the junction left unmatched.